The 3 T cell receptor beta chains below all came from one sample that was sequenced in a study of blood T cell repertoires in COVID-19. Here immunoSEQ multiplex PCR was the method, and the copy in TCRdb shows in-frame clones only, minus some. Of fewer than 25,000 clones detected, roughly 90% appear once; the ten largest clones hold 8% to 10%. Sample: peripheral blood. The source of these receptors is a human donor in a cohort sampled during active COVID-19. The donor label of this sample is uncertain.

This clone is labeled medium-sized (0.01 to 0.1%). The rearrangement links TRBV5-6 to TRBJ1-2; the D gene is possibly TRBD1 (5 bases). The V gene lost 3 bases and the J gene lost 3 bases, with 6 bases spanning the gap. This CDR3 spans 12 amino acids. Germline V gives CDR1 SGHDT, CDR2 YYEEEE. CDR3 bases: TGTGCCAGCAGCTCGGGGGACTATGGCTACACCTTC. Its translation is CASSSGDYGYTF.

This clone is a singleton in its sample. The chain has TRBV28 and TRBJ2-2; the D gene is possibly TRBD2 (5 bases). Trimming left V 7 bases short and J 4 bases short, with 19 bases between. Germline V gene sequence: CDR1 MDHEN, CDR2 SYDVKM. The CDR3 is made up of 16 amino acids. The CDR3 region has the DNA TGTGCCAGCAAACGGAGGCTTCCGAATCGCACCGGGGAGCTGTTTTTT. This encodes CASKRRLPNRTGELFF.

The chain recombines TRBV7-9 with TRBJ2-3, with 7 bases lining up with TRBD2. CDR1 and CDR2 (germline): SEHNR, FQNEAQ (reference sequence). CDR3 length: 16 amino acids. J was trimmed by 4 bases and V by 5 bases; bases with no gene match: 12. This CDR3 reads CASSVKAGFRPDTQYF. The CDR3 DNA is TGTGCCAGCAGCGTTAAAGCGGGATTCCGACCAGATACGCAGTATTTT.